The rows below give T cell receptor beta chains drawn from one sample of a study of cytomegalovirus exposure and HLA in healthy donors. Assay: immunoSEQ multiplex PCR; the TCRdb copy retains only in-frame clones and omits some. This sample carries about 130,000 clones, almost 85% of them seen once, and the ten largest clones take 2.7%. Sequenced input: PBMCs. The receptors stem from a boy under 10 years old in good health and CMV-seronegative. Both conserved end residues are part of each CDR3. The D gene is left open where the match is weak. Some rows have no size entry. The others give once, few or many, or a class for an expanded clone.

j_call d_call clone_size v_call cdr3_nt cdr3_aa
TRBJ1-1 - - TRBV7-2 TGTGCCAGCAGCTTAGTAGACAGAGTGAACACTGAAGCTTTCTTT CASSLVDRVNTEAFF
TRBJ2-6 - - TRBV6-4 TGTGCCAGCAGTGACTCCGGGTTGTCTGGGGCCAACGTCCTGACTTTC CASSDSGLSGANVLTF
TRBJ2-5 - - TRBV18 TGTGCCAGCTCTCTATTCTACAGGGAACTGAGGGAGACCCAGTACTTC CASSLFYRELRETQYF
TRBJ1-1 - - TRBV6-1 TGTGCCAGCAGTGACAGGGGAAGGGTTAACACTGAAGCTTTCTTT CASSDRGRVNTEAFF
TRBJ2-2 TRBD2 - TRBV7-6 TGTGCCAGCAGCTTAGTCGGACTAGCGGGAGTCGCTACCGGGGAGCTGTTTTTT CASSLVGLAGVATGELFF
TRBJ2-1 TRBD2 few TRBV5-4 TGTGCCAGCAGCTTGGAAAGCGGGAGCTACAATGAGCAGTTCTTC CASSLESGSYNEQFF
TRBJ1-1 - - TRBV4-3 TGCGCCAGCAGCCAAGATCCAGGGGACACTGAAGCTTTCTTT CASSQDPGDTEAFF
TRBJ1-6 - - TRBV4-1 TGCGCCAGCAGCCAAGATCCGGCAGGGTCTCTCCACTTT CASSQDPAGSLHF
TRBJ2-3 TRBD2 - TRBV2 TGTGCCAGCAGTGAACGGAGCAGCGGGGGGGCGGGAGATACGCAGTATTTT CASSERSSGGAGDTQYF
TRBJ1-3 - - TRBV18 TGTGCCAGCTCACCACCGTCAACCGGGGCTGGAAACACCATATATTTT CASSPPSTGAGNTIYF
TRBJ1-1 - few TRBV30 TGTGCCTGGAGTGGTCAAGTTGACTCTTACACTGAAGCTTTCTTT CAWSGQVDSYTEAFF
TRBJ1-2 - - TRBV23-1 TGCGCCAGCAGTCAAATTTTACTGGGTGTTCGGGATGGCTACACCTTC CASSQILLGVRDGYTF
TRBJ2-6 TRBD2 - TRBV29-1 TGCAGCGTTGCCATCACTAGCGGGTCCACAACTGGGGCCAACGTCCTGACTTTC CSVAITSGSTTGANVLTF
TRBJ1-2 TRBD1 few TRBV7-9 TGTGCCAGCAGCTCCGGGACAGAAAGTTTAGCTAACTATGGCTACACCTTC CASSSGTESLANYGYTF
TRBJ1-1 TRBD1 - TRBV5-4 TGTGCCAGCAGCCCGGGGACAGCATCTATGATGAACACTGAAGCTTTCTTT CASSPGTASMMNTEAFF
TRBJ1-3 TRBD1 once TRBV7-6 TGTGCCAGCGGGACAATAGGGGGCTTTGGAAACACCATATATTTT CASGTIGGFGNTIYF
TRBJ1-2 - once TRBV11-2 TGTGCCAGCAGCTCAGGGATAGTTAACTATGGCTACACCTTC CASSSGIVNYGYTF
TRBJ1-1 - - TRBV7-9 TGTGCCAGCAGCTTAAGGGGCAGGGGGAACACTGAAGCTTTCTTT CASSLRGRGNTEAFF